This TCR beta chain stems from a study of blood T cell repertoires in COVID-19. Study summary: Sites across the United States, Italy and Spain contributed samples from acute and convalescent COVID-19. Sources were T cells, B-cell-depleted T cells, or PBMCs; the material itself was cDNA or gDNA.

The germline gives CDR1 MDHEN, CDR2 SYDVKM. Trimming took 5 bases from V and 4 from J, leaving 11 bases between them. This CDR3 region has 13 residues. Original handling: Amplification from reference gene primers served as the basis for estimated nucleated cell counts. The data were produced by immunoSEQ multiplex PCR, yet TCRdb's version contains in-frame clones alone and is incomplete. The D gene and trimming were derived from the DNA, and the V and J assignments and clone size from that table. The sample lists about 230,000 clones, roughly 80% occurring once. This clonotype was sampled from a woman at least 80 years old with acute or convalescent COVID-19. The chain links TRBV28 to TRBJ1-2; tentative D call: TRBD1 (6 bases). The specimen was peripheral blood. CDR3 DNA: TGTGCCAGCAGTCAACAGGGTTTCTATGGCTACACCTTC. Its protein product is CASSQQGFYGYTF.